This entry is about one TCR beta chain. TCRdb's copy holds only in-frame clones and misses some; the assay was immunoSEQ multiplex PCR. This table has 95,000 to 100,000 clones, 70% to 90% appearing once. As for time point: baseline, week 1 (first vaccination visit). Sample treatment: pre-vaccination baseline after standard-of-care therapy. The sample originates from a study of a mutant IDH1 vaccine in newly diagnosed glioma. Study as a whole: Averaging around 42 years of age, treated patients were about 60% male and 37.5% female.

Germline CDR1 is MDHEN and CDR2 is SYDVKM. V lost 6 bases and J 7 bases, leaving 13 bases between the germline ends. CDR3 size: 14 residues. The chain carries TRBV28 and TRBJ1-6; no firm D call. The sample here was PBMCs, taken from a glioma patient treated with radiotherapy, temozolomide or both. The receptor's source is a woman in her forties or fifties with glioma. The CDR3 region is CASSRQVLNSPLHF. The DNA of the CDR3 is TGTGCCAGCAGCCGTCAGGTACTCAATTCACCCCTCCACTTT.